The 27 T cell receptor beta chains listed next were all sequenced from one sample in a study of cytomegalovirus exposure and HLA in healthy donors. 60 Vbeta and 13 Jbeta primers were used in PCR. The table came from immunoSEQ multiplex PCR; TCRdb's copy has only in-frame clones and leaves some out. This table holds 130,000 to 150,000 clones, roughly 79% found once. Sequencing used PBMCs. These receptors were taken from a woman aged 60-75 years in good health and CMV-seropositive.

Details on this clone: Other DNA sequences in this sample translate to the same CDR3. The genes are TRBV6-1 and TRBJ1-1; no clear D gene. The V end lost 6 bases, the J end lost 6 bases, and 14 bases lay between the germline ends. The CDR3 sequence is 13 residues long. Germline lookup yields CDR1 MNHNS and CDR2 SASEGT. CDR3 amino acids: CASRRTLDPEAFF. Written as DNA, the CDR3 is TGTGCCAGCAGAAGGACTCTGGACCCTGAAGCTTTCTTT.

This chain connects TRBV10-3 to TRBJ2-3; no firm D call. V shed 0 bases and J shed 2 bases, with 9 bases lying between them. CDR1 ENHRY and CDR2 SYGVKD come from the germline V gene. The CDR3 runs to 15 residues. Here the CDR3 reads CAISESSSLTDTQYF. As DNA, the CDR3 is TGTGCCATCAGTGAGTCGTCCAGTCTCACAGATACGCAGTATTTT.

This chain connects TRBV19 to TRBJ2-2; maybe TRBD2 (5 bases). The CDR3 spans 13 residues. The germline gives CDR1 LNHDA, CDR2 SQIVND (reference sequence). V dropped 3 bases and J dropped 6 bases, with 8 bases sitting between them. The CDR3 DNA follows: TGTGCCAGTAGTATCCCGGGGTCCGGGGAGCTGTTTTTT. Translating it yields CASSIPGSGELFF.

This sequence joins TRBV9 and TRBJ2-5; the match to TRBD2 covers 11 bases. This CDR3 region has 16 residues. CDR1 and CDR2 from the germline V gene are SGDLS and YYNGEE. V lost 3 bases and J lost 5; bases outside the gene matches: 9. The CDR3: CASSALLAGGRETQYF. The CDR3 nucleotides are TGTGCCAGCAGCGCCCTCCTAGCGGGAGGACGGGAGACCCAGTACTTC.

The chain has TRBV7-2 and TRBJ2-1, with TRBD2 matching over 13 bases. The CDR3 totals 15 residues. The V gene end was trimmed by 5 bases and the J gene end by 7 bases; junction bases not matched to a gene: 5. The germline V gene encodes CDR1 SGHTA and CDR2 FQGNSA. CDR3 residues: CASSPWTSGGNEQFF. In DNA form, the CDR3 reads TGTGCCAGCAGCCCCTGGACTAGCGGGGGTAATGAGCAGTTCTTC.

This clone was seen only once. This chain connects TRBV28 to TRBJ2-7; the D gene is possibly TRBD1 (5 bases). The CDR3 has 13 residues. V lost 6 bases to trimming and J lost 1 base, with 10 bases between them. CDR1 is MDHEN, CDR2 SYDVKM, per germline. As DNA, the CDR3 is TGTGCCAGCAGACGTCAGGGTTCCTACGAGCAGTACTTC. Protein: CASRRQGSYEQYF.

This rearrangement joins TRBV6-6 to TRBJ2-1, with 14 bases matching TRBD2. The CDR3 spans 16 residues. The germline V gene has CDR1 MNHNY and CDR2 SVGAGI (reference sequence). V lost 0 bases to trimming and J lost 8 bases; unmatched junction nucleotides: 3. CDR3 in amino acids: CASSYSRTSGRYEQFF. In nucleotides, the CDR3 is TGTGCCAGCAGTTACTCGCGGACTAGCGGGAGGTATGAGCAGTTCTTC.

V and J are TRBV28 and TRBJ2-7; TRBD1 aligns across 12 bases. Germline V gene lookup returns CDR1 MDHEN and CDR2 SYDVKM. The CDR3 is 16 residues long. V lost 4 bases, J lost 3 bases, and 7 bases stayed unmatched. In nucleotides, the CDR3 is TGTGCCAGCAGTTCGGCCGGGACAGGGGGCGTCTACGAGCAGTACTTC. It codes for CASSSAGTGGVYEQYF.

The chain is built from TRBV5-6 and TRBJ2-7; 7 bases are a match to TRBD1. The CDR3 runs 15 residues. Germline V gene data show CDR1 as SGHDT and CDR2 as YYEEEE. The V segment lost 2 bases and the J segment 4 bases; nucleotides outside the gene matches: 9. In nucleotides, the CDR3 is TGTGCCAGCAGCTTAGGGCAGGGGGTAGCTTACGAGCAGTACTTC. It encodes CASSLGQGVAYEQYF.

The CDR3 spells CASSPGTGTYEQYF. CDR3 nucleotides: TGTGCCAGCTCACCGGGGACAGGTACCTACGAGCAGTACTTC. The chain links TRBV18 to TRBJ2-7, with 8 bases matching TRBD1. V gave up 3 bases and J gave up 2 bases; unmatched junction bases: 3. There are 14 residues in the CDR3. The V gene's germline CDR1 is KGHSH and CDR2 LQKENI.

Remarks on this clone: The identical CDR3 is also encoded by other nucleotide sequences in the sample. The genes are TRBV7-9 and TRBJ2-7; 7 nucleotides agree with TRBD1. CDR1 is SEHNR and CDR2 is FQNEAQ in the germline V gene (reference sequence). The CDR3 contains 14 residues. The V gene end was trimmed by 0 bases and the J gene end by 2 bases; junction bases not matched to a gene: 1. This CDR3 reads CASSLAGGTYEQYF. The CDR3 DNA reads TGTGCCAGCAGCTTAGCAGGGGGCACCTACGAGCAGTACTTC.

V is TRBV30 and J is TRBJ2-1; D possibly corresponds to TRBD2 (6 bases). This CDR3 has 11 amino acids. V lost 5 bases, J lost 7 bases, and 9 bases lay in between. In germline, CDR1 is GTSNPN, CDR2 SVGIG (reference sequence). CDR3 in amino acids: CAWLALNEQFF. Here the CDR3 DNA reads TGTGCCTGGCTAGCGCTAAATGAGCAGTTCTTC.

The V call is TRBV28, the J call TRBJ1-1; D is ambiguous. CDR1 is MDHEN and CDR2 is SYDVKM in the germline V gene. Trimming took 1 base from V and 11 from J, leaving 11 bases between them. The CDR3 has 12 amino acids. In DNA form, the CDR3 reads TGTGCCAGCAGTTTATTCGGCCCCGGGGCTTTCTTT. Its translation is CASSLFGPGAFF.

This clone has just a few counts. J is TRBJ2-6 and V is TRBV19; 7 positions match TRBD1. J was trimmed by 11 bases and V by 2 bases; bases with no gene match: 6. This CDR3 region has 14 residues. The germline CDR1 and CDR2 sequences are LNHDA and SQIVND (reference sequence). The CDR3 bases are TGTGCCAGTAGTATATACCAGGGGGAAGACGTCCTGACTTTC. Translating it yields CASSIYQGEDVLTF. Complete variable domain (other parts from reference TRBV19 and TRBJ2-6): DGGITQSPKYLFRKEGQNVTLSCEQNLNHDAMYWYRQDPGQGLRLIYYSQIVNDFQKGDIAEGYSVSREKKESFPLTVTSAQKNPTAFYLCASSIYQGEDVLTFGAGSRLTVL.

V is TRBV9 and J is TRBJ1-1; unclear D gene. Germline V gene sequence: CDR1 SGDLS, CDR2 YYNGEE. This CDR3 has 15 amino acids. V shed 0 bases and J shed 1 base, with 10 bases lying between them. The CDR3 DNA is TGTGCCAGCAGCGTAGTTGGCAGCGGGAACACTGAAGCTTTCTTT. Amino acids: CASSVVGSGNTEAFF.

This chain connects TRBV27 to TRBJ2-7, with 9 positions matching TRBD1. Germline V gene data show CDR1 as MNHEY and CDR2 as SMNVEV (reference sequence). V lost 2 bases and J lost 2; bases outside the gene matches: 1. CDR3 length: 14 residues. The CDR3 protein is CASSLGDRAYEQYF. The CDR3 bases are TGTGCCAGCAGTTTAGGGGACAGGGCCTACGAGCAGTACTTC.

The V call is TRBV25-1, the J call TRBJ1-3; 9 bases map to TRBD1. The germline gives CDR1 MGHDK, CDR2 SYGVNS. Trimming took 2 bases from V and 4 from J; bases not matched to a gene: 6. This CDR3 comprises 16 residues. CDR3 region: CASSETGGAGGNTIYF. The CDR3 DNA reads TGTGCCAGCAGTGAAACAGGGGGCGCGGGAGGAAACACCATATATTTT.

The chain employs TRBV6-7 and TRBJ2-7; a possible D gene is TRBD2 (6 bases). TRBV6-7 is assigned to the ORF class and has an uncertain function. The CDR3 covers 11 residues. V gave up 9 bases and J gave up 3 bases, with 9 bases separating them. The CDR3 bases are TGTGCCAGGCGCGGGGACTACGAGCAGTACTTC. It translates to CARRGDYEQYF.

V and J are TRBV18 and TRBJ2-1, with TRBD1 matching 7 bases. CDR1 KGHSH and CDR2 LQKENI come from the germline V gene. The V segment lost 6 bases and the J segment 8 bases; nucleotides outside the gene matches: 7. The CDR3 runs 13 residues. CDR3 in DNA: TGTGCCAGCTCTCTCAGACAGGGCGATGAGCAGTTCTTC. Translation gives CASSLRQGDEQFF.

The chain employs TRBV19 and TRBJ1-2; D is perhaps TRBD1 (6 bases). Deletions cut 7 bases from V and 5 bases from J, with 11 bases between. CDR1 LNHDA and CDR2 SQIVND come from the germline V gene (reference sequence). The CDR3 spans 12 residues. The CDR3, as DNA: TGTGCCAGTACAGGGGAAGGTTATGGCTACACCTTC. Translated, it gives CASTGEGYGYTF.

The chain joins TRBV7-2 to TRBJ2-3; 7 bases are a match to TRBD2. V shed 5 bases, J shed 0 bases, and the junction held 2 bases outside the gene matches. CDR1 SGHTA and CDR2 FQGNSA come from the germline V gene. The CDR3 runs to 14 residues. The CDR3 is CASSPSGSTDTQYF. DNA of the CDR3: TGTGCCAGCAGCCCTAGCGGAAGCACAGATACGCAGTATTTT.

In the case of this clone: A junction end diverges from the germline sequence, so it may reflect a read error. The chain joins TRBV28 to TRBJ2-1, with D perhaps TRBD1 (5 bases). Germline V gene sequence: CDR1 MDHEN, CDR2 SYDVKM. The CDR3 has 12 amino acids. CDR3 coding DNA: TGTGCCGGCAGAGGTAAGGGGAATGAGCAGTTCTTC. It is translated as CAGRGKGNEQFF.

A few counts support this clone. At the DNA level, this CDR3 is encoded by other sequences in the same sample as well. This chain links TRBV9 with TRBJ1-1; TRBD1 might be the D (5 bases). The germline V gene encodes CDR1 SGDLS and CDR2 YYNGEE. The CDR3 length is 13 residues. V was clipped by 1 base and J by 2 bases, with 6 bases between them. This CDR3 is CASSVQGNTEAFF. The CDR3 coding sequence is TGTGCCAGCAGCGTACAGGGTAACACTGAAGCTTTCTTT.

V is TRBV5-1 and J is TRBJ1-3, with D perhaps matching TRBD1 (5 bases). The CDR3 is 17 amino acids. CDR1 is SGHRS, CDR2 YFSETQ, per germline. The V end was cut by 1 base, the J end by 2 bases, with 16 bases between. The CDR3 DNA is TGCGCCAGCAGCTTGCGGGGCGGGATAGGTGCTGGAAACACCATATATTTT. Residues: CASSLRGGIGAGNTIYF.

The CDR3 DNA follows: TGCGCCAGCAGCCAAGATCCAACTAGTGGGCAGTTCTTC. This encodes CASSQDPTSGQFF. The chain carries TRBV4-1 and TRBJ2-1, with a weak D call TRBD2 (5 bases). Trimming shortened V by 0 bases and J by 12 bases, and 12 bases separated the two germline ends. Germline CDR1 and CDR2: MGHRA and YSYEKL. The length of the CDR3 is 13 residues.

This chain joins TRBV7-2 and TRBJ2-7; D gene uncertain. Trimming stripped 8 bases from V and 2 bases from J, with 7 bases between. The CDR3 has 11 amino acids. Germline lookup yields CDR1 SGHTA and CDR2 FQGNSA. The CDR3: CASGSTYEQYF. The CDR3 nucleotides are TGTGCCAGCGGCTCCACCTACGAGCAGTACTTC.

The rearrangement joins TRBV6-6 to TRBJ2-3; D perhaps matches TRBD2 (6 bases). V lost 2 bases and J lost 1, with 10 bases in between. The CDR3 has 15 residues. Germline V gives CDR1 MNHNY, CDR2 SVGAGI (reference sequence). CDR3 in DNA: TGTGCCAGCAGTTACCCGGGAGCTGGCACAGATACGCAGTATTTT. Translating it yields CASSYPGAGTDTQYF.